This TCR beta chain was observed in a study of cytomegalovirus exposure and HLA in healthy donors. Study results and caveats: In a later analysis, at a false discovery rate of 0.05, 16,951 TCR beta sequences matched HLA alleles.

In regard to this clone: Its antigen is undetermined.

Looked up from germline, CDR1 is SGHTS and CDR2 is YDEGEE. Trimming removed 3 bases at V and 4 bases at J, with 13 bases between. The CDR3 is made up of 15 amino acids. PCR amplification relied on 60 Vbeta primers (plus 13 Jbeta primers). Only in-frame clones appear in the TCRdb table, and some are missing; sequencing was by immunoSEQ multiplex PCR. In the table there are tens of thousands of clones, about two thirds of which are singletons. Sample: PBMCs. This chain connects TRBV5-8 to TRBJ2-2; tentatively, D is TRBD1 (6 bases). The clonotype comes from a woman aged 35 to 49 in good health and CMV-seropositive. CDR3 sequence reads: CASSSQGPVTGELFF. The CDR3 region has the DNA TGTGCCAGCAGCTCCCAGGGGCCAGTCACCGGGGAGCTGTTTTTT.